This TCR beta chain was sequenced in a study of blood T cell repertoires in COVID-19. Turning to the study itself: Acute-phase and convalescent COVID-19 samples originated in the United States, Italy and Spain. Sources were T cells, B-cell-depleted T cells, or PBMCs; the material itself was cDNA or gDNA.

Germline V CDR1 and CDR2: SGDLS, YYNGEE. The CDR3 totals 16 residues. The V and J ends lost 4 bases and 10 bases, in that order; junction bases with no gene match: 9. The authors' processing: Amplified reference gene primers provided the basis for estimating nucleated cell counts. The protocol was immunoSEQ multiplex PCR, while the TCRdb copy is restricted to in-frame clones and leaves out a portion. V and J calls and clone size follow that table, whereas D and trimming were derived from the DNA. The sample records more than 140,000 clones, around 84% being singletons. The chain couples TRBV9 to TRBJ2-2; TRBD2 matches at 14 bases. The TCR comes from a woman between 55 and 75 years old with acute or convalescent COVID-19. Sequenced input: peripheral blood. CDR3 sequence: CASSTHQGLAGEELFF. The CDR3 DNA follows: TGTGCCAGCAGCACACATCAGGGACTAGCGGGGGAGGAGCTGTTTTTT.